This T cell receptor beta chain was captured in a study of radiation and T cells in renal cell carcinoma. Study outcomes and limitations: No pretreatment tumor biopsies were available for baseline clonotypes.

This table comes from immunoSEQ multiplex PCR, and its TCRdb copy is limited to in-frame clones, with some not included. The sample has about 78,000 clones, roughly 87% seen once; the top ten hold approximately 6%. Worth noting for this clone: Its target is not known.

V was cut by 4 bases and J by 5 bases, with 17 bases left in between. Germline CDR1 reads SGHAT; CDR2 reads FQNNGV. The CDR3 has 15 amino acids. This sample's time point: blood 4 weeks post-SBRT, at nephrectomy. The treatment: 15 Gy SBRT to primary tumor, nephrectomy 4 weeks later. Nephrectomy followed 15 Gy stereotactic body radiation by 4 weeks. Blood was sampled at baseline, 2 weeks and 4 weeks after SBRT. The tumor was a clear cell renal cell carcinoma. The receptor was derived from an older woman with renal cell carcinoma. The source was blood, collected from a patient whose treatment included radiotherapy and nephrectomy. The chain has TRBV11-2 and TRBJ2-5, with a possible D match to TRBD1 (6 bases). The CDR3 loop is CASSSQTGYGETQYF. DNA of the CDR3: TGTGCCAGCAGCTCCCAAACAGGGTACGGGGAGACCCAGTACTTC.